These T cell receptor beta chains were read from a single sample in a study of identifying expanded T cells in peripheral blood. Assay: immunoSEQ multiplex PCR; the TCRdb copy retains only in-frame clones and omits some. The sample lists around 120,000 clones, around 89% occurring once. The sample consisted of blood. The receptors shown here come from a person between 18 and 75 years old in good health. The CDR3 runs from the conserved cysteine through the conserved F or W. A D gene is named only where the DNA matches it firmly.

TRBD1,TRBV18,TRBJ1-2,CASPTARTGRYYGYTF,TGTGCCAGCCCCACAGCGAGGACAGGGCGCTACTATGGCTACACCTTC
-,TRBV10-3,TRBJ2-2,CATDSQTGELFF,TGTGCCACCGACAGTCAGACCGGGGAGCTGTTTTTT
-,TRBV11-2,TRBJ1-1,CASSFPGQNTEAFF,TGTGCCAGCAGCTTCCCTGGACAGAACACTGAAGCTTTCTTT
-,TRBV7-2,TRBJ1-5,CASSPGGPNNQPQHF,TGTGCCAGCAGCCCGGGGGGTCCGAACAATCAGCCCCAGCATTTT
-,TRBV28,TRBJ2-4,CASRHEGSSDLAKNIQYF,TGTGCCAGCCGGCACGAGGGCAGCTCAGATCTAGCCAAAAACATTCAGTACTTC
-,TRBV28,TRBJ1-3,CASSRRAPGNTIYF,TGTGCCAGCAGTCGCCGGGCACCTGGAAACACCATATATTTT
TRBD2,TRBV5-1,TRBJ2-1,CASSTRLAGGYNEQFF,TGCGCCAGCAGCACCCGACTAGCGGGGGGCTACAATGAGCAGTTCTTC
-,TRBV19,TRBJ1-2,CASSILTGLGGYTF,TGTGCCAGTAGTATACTTACAGGCCTGGGTGGCTACACCTTC
TRBD1,TRBV11-2,TRBJ2-5,CASSWGGQGRSRGTQYF,TGTGCCAGCAGCTGGGGGGGACAGGGACGGTCCAGGGGGACCCAGTACTTC
TRBD1,TRBV11-2,TRBJ2-7,CASSLVVGQGGYEQYF,TGTGCCAGCAGCTTAGTCGTTGGACAGGGAGGCTACGAGCAGTACTTC
-,TRBV6-6,TRBJ2-1,CASSYGGALYNEQFF,TGTGCCAGCAGTTACGGGGGGGCCCTTTACAATGAGCAGTTCTTC
-,TRBV5-6,TRBJ2-5,CASSLGDGAPQYF,TGTGCCAGCAGCTTGGGGGACGGCGCGCCCCAGTACTTC
-,TRBV18,TRBJ2-7,CASSPPGRARYEQYF,TGTGCCAGCTCACCACCGGGCCGGGCCCGTTACGAGCAGTACTTC
TRBD1,TRBV18,TRBJ1-1,CASSLRTGANTEAFF,TGTGCCAGCTCACTAAGGACAGGAGCGAACACTGAAGCTTTCTTT
TRBD2,TRBV15,TRBJ2-7,CATSTLAGDSYEQYF,TGTGCCACCAGCACCTTAGCGGGGGACTCCTACGAGCAGTACTTC
TRBD1,TRBV7-2,TRBJ1-5,CASSFGQGRNNQPQHF,TGTGCCAGCAGCTTTGGACAGGGGAGAAACAATCAGCCCCAGCATTTT
-,TRBV7-9,TRBJ1-6,CASSLGPEESSYNSPLHF,TGTGCCAGCAGCTTAGGGCCCGAGGAGAGCTCCTATAATTCACCCCTCCACTTT
-,TRBV4-2,TRBJ2-1,CASRISDGSYNEQFF,TGTGCCAGCAGGATAAGCGATGGCTCCTACAATGAGCAGTTCTTC
TRBD2,TRBV10-1,TRBJ2-3,CASSTGGPIDTQYF,TGCGCCAGCAGTACGGGGGGGCCTATAGATACGCAGTATTTT
TRBD1,TRBV5-5,TRBJ2-5,CASSLTRTGGIQYF,TGTGCCAGCAGCTTAACTCGGACAGGGGGGATCCAGTACTTC
-,TRBV7-9,TRBJ1-1,CASSFQGLGVTEAFF,TGTGCCAGCAGCTTTCAGGGGCTCGGGGTCACTGAAGCTTTCTTT
TRBD1,TRBV6-5,TRBJ1-3,CASSQDRVAGNTIYF,TGTGCCAGCAGTCAAGACAGGGTGGCTGGAAACACCATATATTTT
-,TRBV27,TRBJ1-4,CASSLQGPNEKLFF,TGTGCCAGCAGTTTACAGGGCCCTAATGAAAAACTGTTTTTT
-,TRBV5-1,TRBJ2-6,CASSQDVGGANVLTF,TGCGCCAGCAGCCAGGACGTCGGAGGGGCCAACGTCCTGACTTTC
-,TRBV28,TRBJ2-1,CASRSHSPSEQFF,TGTGCCAGCAGGTCGCACAGTCCAAGTGAGCAGTTCTTC
-,TRBV7-7,TRBJ2-5,CASSPEGTQYF,TGTGCCAGCAGCCCGGAGGGGACCCAGTACTTC
-,TRBV15,TRBJ2-5,CATSRNLGVGETQYF,TGTGCCACCAGCAGAAACCTAGGGGTCGGGGAGACCCAGTACTTC
-,TRBV2,TRBJ1-1,CASRATGLGTEAFF,TGTGCCAGCAGGGCCACAGGGCTAGGCACTGAAGCTTTCTTT
-,TRBV7-8,TRBJ2-1,CASRPLSLRAEQFF,TGTGCCAGCCGTCCTCTCAGCTTGCGTGCTGAGCAGTTCTTC
-,TRBV6-5,TRBJ1-4,CASSPGVAANEKLFF,TGTGCCAGCAGTCCAGGGGTAGCGGCTAATGAAAAACTGTTTTTT
TRBD1,TRBV4-3,TRBJ2-7,CASSQDGQGAYEQYF,TGCGCCAGCAGCCAGGATGGACAGGGGGCCTACGAGCAGTACTTC
TRBD2,TRBV7-9,TRBJ2-7,CASSFGLGPYEQYF,TGTGCCAGCAGCTTCGGACTAGGGCCCTACGAGCAGTACTTC
-,TRBV7-9,TRBJ2-2,CASSLALGQGENTGELFF,TGTGCCAGCAGCTTAGCACTCGGGCAGGGAGAAAACACCGGGGAGCTGTTTTTT
-,TRBV19,TRBJ2-1,CASSIAGGRAVYNEQFF,TGTGCCAGTAGTATAGCGGGGGGCCGGGCCGTTTACAATGAGCAGTTCTTC
-,TRBV5-4,TRBJ2-7,CASSVARASYEQYF,TGTGCCAGCAGCGTCGCCAGGGCCTCCTACGAGCAGTACTTC
-,TRBV4-1,TRBJ2-7,CASSNDFGGYEQYF,TGCGCCAGCAGCAATGATTTTGGGGGGTACGAGCAGTACTTC
TRBD1,TRBV4-2,TRBJ1-4,CASSLTGERLFF,TGTGCCAGCAGCCTTACAGGGGAAAGACTGTTTTTT